This section outlines one T cell receptor (beta chain) sequence together with its context. Study processing details: Quantification of nucleated cells was approximated via reference gene primer amplification. Repertoires were generated with immunoSEQ multiplex PCR, while TCRdb's copy carries only in-frame clones and drops some. V, J and clone size are those of that table, while D and trimming were read from the DNA. The sample holds about 670,000 clones, 90% seen once. Trimming pared 1 base from V and 4 bases from J, leaving 5 bases between. Germline assignment: CDR1 GTSNPN and CDR2 SVGIG (reference sequence). CDR3 length equals 12 residues. The data were taken from a study of blood T cell repertoires in COVID-19. Study information: Sites in the United States, Italy and Spain provided acute and convalescent COVID-19 samples. The analysed material was cDNA or gDNA that came from T cells, B-cell-depleted T cells, or PBMCs.

V and J are TRBV30 and TRBJ1-5, with D unresolved. Sequencing was carried out using peripheral blood. This clonotype was sampled from a woman between 18 and 30 years old with acute or convalescent COVID-19. The chain's CDR3 is CAWSALNQPQHF. The CDR3 DNA is TGTGCCTGGAGTGCCTTAAATCAGCCCCAGCATTTT.